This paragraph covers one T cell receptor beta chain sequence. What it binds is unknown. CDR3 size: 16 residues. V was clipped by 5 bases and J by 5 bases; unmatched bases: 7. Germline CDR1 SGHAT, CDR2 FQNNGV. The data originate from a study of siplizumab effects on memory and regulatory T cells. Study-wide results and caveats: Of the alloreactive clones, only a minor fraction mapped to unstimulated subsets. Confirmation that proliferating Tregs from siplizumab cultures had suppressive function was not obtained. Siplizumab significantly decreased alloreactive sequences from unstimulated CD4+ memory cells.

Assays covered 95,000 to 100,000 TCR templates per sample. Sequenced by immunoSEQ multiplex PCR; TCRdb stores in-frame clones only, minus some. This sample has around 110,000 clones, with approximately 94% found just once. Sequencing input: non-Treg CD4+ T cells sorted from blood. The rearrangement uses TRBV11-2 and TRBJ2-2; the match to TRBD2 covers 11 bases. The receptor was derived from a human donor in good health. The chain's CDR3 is CASSLGLAGKTGELFF. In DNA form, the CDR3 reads TGTGCCAGCAGCCTCGGACTAGCGGGCAAAACCGGGGAGCTGTTTTTT.